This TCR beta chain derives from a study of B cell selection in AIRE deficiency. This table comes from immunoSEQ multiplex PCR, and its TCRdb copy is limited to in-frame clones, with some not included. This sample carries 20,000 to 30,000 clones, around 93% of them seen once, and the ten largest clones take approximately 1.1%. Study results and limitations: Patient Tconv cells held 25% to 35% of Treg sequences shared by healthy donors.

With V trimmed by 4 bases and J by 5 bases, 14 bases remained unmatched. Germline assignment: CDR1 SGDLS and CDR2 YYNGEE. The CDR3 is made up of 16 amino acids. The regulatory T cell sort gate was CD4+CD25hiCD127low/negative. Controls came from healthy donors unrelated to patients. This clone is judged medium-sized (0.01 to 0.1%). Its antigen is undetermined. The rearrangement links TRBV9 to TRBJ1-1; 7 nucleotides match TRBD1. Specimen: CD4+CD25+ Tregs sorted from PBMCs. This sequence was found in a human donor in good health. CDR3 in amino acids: CASSPSRKGARTEAFF. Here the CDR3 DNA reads TGTGCCAGCAGCCCCTCTCGAAAGGGGGCGCGGACTGAAGCTTTCTTT.